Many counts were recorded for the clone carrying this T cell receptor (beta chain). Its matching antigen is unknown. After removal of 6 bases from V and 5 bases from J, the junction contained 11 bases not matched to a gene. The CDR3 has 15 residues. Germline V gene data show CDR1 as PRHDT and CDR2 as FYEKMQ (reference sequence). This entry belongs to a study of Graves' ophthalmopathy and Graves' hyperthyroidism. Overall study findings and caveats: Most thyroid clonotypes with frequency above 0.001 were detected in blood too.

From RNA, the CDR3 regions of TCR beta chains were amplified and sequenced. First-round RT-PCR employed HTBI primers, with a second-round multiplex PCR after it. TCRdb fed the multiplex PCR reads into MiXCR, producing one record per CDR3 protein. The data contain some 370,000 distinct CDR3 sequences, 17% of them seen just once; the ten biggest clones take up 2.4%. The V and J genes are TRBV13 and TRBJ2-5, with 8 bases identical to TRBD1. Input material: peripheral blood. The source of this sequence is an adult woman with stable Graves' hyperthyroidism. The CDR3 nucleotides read TGTGCCAGCAGTCCCACCCAGGGGGCTTTGGAGACCCAGTACTTC. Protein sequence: CASSPTQGALETQYF.